This T cell receptor beta chain was identified during a study of blood T cell repertoires in COVID-19. Study-level background: Spain, Italy and the United States supplied samples that represented acute and convalescent COVID-19. PBMCs, B-cell-depleted T cells, or T cells provided the cDNA or gDNA that made up the material.

This clone was counted many times. Per the original data handling: Quantification of nucleated cells was approximated via reference gene primer amplification. TCRdb's copy holds only in-frame clones and misses some; the assay was immunoSEQ multiplex PCR. From that table come the V and J calls and clone size; the DNA was used to work out D and trimming. The sample yields some 110,000 clones, around 76% seen once. Germline CDR1 and CDR2: LGHNT and FRNRAP. The CDR3 covers 16 residues. The J segment lost 2 bases and the V segment lost 2 bases, leaving 6 bases of the junction unmatched. Specimen: peripheral blood. This TCR was recovered from a woman between 65 and 79 years old with acute or convalescent COVID-19. J is TRBJ1-2 and V is TRBV12-5; 9 bases line up with TRBD1. CDR3: CASGLYPGTGNYGYTF. The CDR3 DNA reads as TGTGCTAGTGGTTTGTATCCCGGGACAGGGAACTATGGCTACACCTTC.